This entry concerns a single T cell receptor (beta chain). Its target is not known. The data are from a study of monozygotic twins with inflammatory bowel disease. Every sample had its cDNA made across eight separate reactions. The UMIs carried a 6-nucleotide sample barcode, and they were added by template switching. TCRdb reprocessed the 5' RACE reads and keeps a single row for each CDR3 protein, giving no DNA. This listing includes 300,000 to 450,000 distinct CDR3 sequences. CDR3 length equals 14 residues. CDR1 is LNHDA and CDR2 is SQIVND in the germline V gene (reference sequence). Study-wide points: The co-twins with IBD showed lower TCRbeta diversity (inverse Simpson) than their healthy siblings.

The specimen was blood. The rearrangement joins TRBV19 to TRBJ1-1. This clonotype was obtained from a human donor with ulcerative colitis or Crohn's disease, or a healthy co-twin of an affected twin (not recorded which). This chain's CDR3 is CASKEGTGTTEAFF.